This T cell receptor (beta chain) was recovered during a study of T cells in Graves' hyperthyroidism and ophthalmopathy. This clonotype was detected many times. Per the germline V gene, CDR1 is SNHLY and CDR2 is FYNNEI. This CDR3 region has 13 residues. V lost 5 bases to trimming and J lost 5 bases, with 10 bases between them. An absence of ophthalmopathy progression within 18 months meant stable Graves' hyperthyroidism. Disease duration under 2 months; hyperthyroidism patients were aged 18 to 65. It was roughly 10 ml of fresh peripheral blood that supplied the PBMCs. It was RNA transcripts that yielded the amplified TCR beta CDR3 regions. The TCR CDR3 was amplified in a first-round RT-PCR using the HTBI primer set. TCRdb called the multiplex PCR reads again in MiXCR, with one record for every CDR3 protein. The data hold around 690,000 distinct CDR3 sequences, with roughly 17% observed a single time.

The chain couples TRBV2 to TRBJ2-4; the D gene is possibly TRBD1 (6 bases). This clonotype originated in a man between 50 and 59 years old with Graves' hyperthyroidism. The sample taken for sequencing was blood. This CDR3 is CASSRDIENIQYF. The CDR3 DNA reads as TGTGCCAGCAGTAGGGACATCGAAAACATTCAGTACTTC.